Listed here are 10 T cell receptor beta chains from one sample, sequenced in a study of cytomegalovirus exposure and HLA in healthy donors. Vbeta (60) and Jbeta (13) primers were used in the PCR. Clones were read by immunoSEQ multiplex PCR, and TCRdb kept only the in-frame ones, dropping some. The data contain roughly 150,000 clones, around 80% of them singletons. Sequenced: PBMCs. These receptors were obtained from a man aged 18 to 30 in good health and CMV-seropositive.

This clone has a handful of counts. V is TRBV28 and J is TRBJ2-3, with 11 nucleotides matching TRBD2. The CDR3 contains 15 residues. Trimming took 6 bases from V and 7 from J; bases not matched to a gene: 9. Germline values: CDR1 MDHEN, CDR2 SYDVKM. CDR3 loop: CASSPALAGGHTQYF. The CDR3 DNA is TGTGCCAGCAGCCCTGCTCTAGCGGGAGGACATACGCAGTATTTT. The full variable domain, rest sourced from reference TRBV28 and TRBJ2-3, is DVKVTQSSRYLVKRTGEKVFLECVQDMDHENMFWYRQDPGLGLRLIYFSYDVKMKEKGDIPEGYSVSREKKERFSLILESASTNQTSMYLCASSPALAGGHTQYFGPGTRLTVL.

J is TRBJ2-1 and V is TRBV5-4, with 7 bases that match TRBD2. Per the germline V gene, CDR1 is SGHNT and CDR2 is YYREEE (reference sequence). The CDR3 spans 14 residues. V gave up 0 bases and J gave up 7 bases; unmatched junction bases: 4. The CDR3 reads CASSLAGGGNEQFF. The CDR3 DNA is TGTGCCAGCAGCTTGGCGGGGGGTGGGAATGAGCAGTTCTTC. The whole variable domain, remainder taken from reference TRBV5-4 and TRBJ2-1, is ETGVTQSPTHLIKTRGQQVTLRCSSQSGHNTVSWYQQALGQGPQFIFQYYREEENGRGNFPPRFSGLQFPNYSSELNVNALELDDSALYLCASSLAGGGNEQFFGPGTRLTVL.

The sample holds one count of this clone. The chain recombines TRBV20-1 with TRBJ2-5, with TRBD2 matching over 7 bases. Germline loops: CDR1 DFQATT, CDR2 SNEGSKA (reference sequence). This CDR3 has 11 amino acids. Trimming removed 7 bases from V and 5 bases from J; junction bases left unmatched: 4. CDR3 in DNA: TGCAGTGGAGAGCGGGACGAGACCCAGTACTTC. Protein sequence: CSGERDETQYF.

The V and J genes are TRBV10-2 and TRBJ2-6; TRBD2 aligns across 8 bases. CDR1 and CDR2 from the germline V gene are WSHSY and SAAADI. CDR3 size: 15 residues. V was pared by 5 bases and J by 2 bases, with 2 bases of the junction left unmatched. The CDR3 reads CASSFSGAGANVLTF. The DNA of the CDR3 is TGCGCCAGCAGTTTTAGCGGGGCTGGGGCCAACGTCCTGACTTTC.

The chain recombines TRBV6-4 with TRBJ2-3, with 7 bases aligning to TRBD2. V trimming: 6 bases; J trimming: 6 bases; junction bases outside the gene matches: 12. The CDR3 spans 15 residues. The V gene's germline CDR1 is MRHNA and CDR2 SNTAGT. CDR3 region: CASSERLAAGDTQYF. The CDR3, as DNA: TGTGCCAGCAGCGAAAGGCTAGCGGCAGGGGATACGCAGTATTTT.

On this clone: A read error may produce the germline difference seen at one junction end. The chain links TRBV7-9 to TRBJ1-1, with D possibly TRBD1 on 6 matching bases. The CDR3 runs to 11 residues. Germline-derived CDR1 and CDR2 are SEHNR and FQNEAQ (reference sequence). The CDR3 reads CSSSPGQEAFF. The CDR3 DNA reads as TGTTCCAGCAGCCCGGGACAAGAAGCTTTCTTT.

The rearrangement links TRBV18 to TRBJ2-4; 9 bases fit TRBD2. CDR1 and CDR2 (germline): KGHSH, LQKENI. The CDR3 has 12 amino acids. The J segment lost 15 bases and the V segment lost 3 bases, leaving 6 bases of the junction unmatched. CDR3 loop: CASSPGTSQTYF. CDR3 DNA sequence: TGTGCCAGCTCACCCGGGACTAGCCAGACGTACTTC. The whole variable domain, filled in from reference TRBV18 and TRBJ2-4, reads NAGVMQNPRHLVRRRGQEARLRCSPMKGHSHVYWYRQLPEEGLKFMVYLQKENIIDESGMPKERFSAEFPKEGPSILRIQQVVRGDSAAYFCASSPGTSQTYFGAGTRLSVL.

The CDR3 DNA reads as TGTGCCAGCAGTCACAGGGTAATGGATCAGCCCCAGCATTTT. As protein: CASSHRVMDQPQHF. This chain connects TRBV28 to TRBJ1-5, with D perhaps matching TRBD1 (6 bases). The CDR3 length is 14 residues. V was cut by 5 bases and J by 5 bases, with 13 bases left in between. Per the germline V gene, CDR1 is MDHEN and CDR2 is SYDVKM.

The J gene is TRBJ1-2, the V gene TRBV28; 7 nucleotides agree with TRBD1. V was clipped by 7 bases and J by 6 bases; unmatched bases: 8. The CDR3 totals 13 residues. Germline CDR1 is MDHEN and CDR2 is SYDVKM. The CDR3 here is CASIPGDRDGYTF. The CDR3 region has the DNA TGTGCCAGCATCCCGGGGGACAGAGATGGCTACACCTTC.

This sequence joins TRBV15 and TRBJ2-5, with TRBD2 identical over 9 bases. This CDR3 comprises 16 residues. Trimming removed 3 bases from V and 2 bases from J; junction bases left unmatched: 7. Germline V gives CDR1 LNHNV, CDR2 YYDKDF (reference sequence). In nucleotides, the CDR3 is TGTGCCACCAGCAGGACCGGGACTAGCAGGCAAGAGACCCAGTACTTC. It translates to CATSRTGTSRQETQYF.